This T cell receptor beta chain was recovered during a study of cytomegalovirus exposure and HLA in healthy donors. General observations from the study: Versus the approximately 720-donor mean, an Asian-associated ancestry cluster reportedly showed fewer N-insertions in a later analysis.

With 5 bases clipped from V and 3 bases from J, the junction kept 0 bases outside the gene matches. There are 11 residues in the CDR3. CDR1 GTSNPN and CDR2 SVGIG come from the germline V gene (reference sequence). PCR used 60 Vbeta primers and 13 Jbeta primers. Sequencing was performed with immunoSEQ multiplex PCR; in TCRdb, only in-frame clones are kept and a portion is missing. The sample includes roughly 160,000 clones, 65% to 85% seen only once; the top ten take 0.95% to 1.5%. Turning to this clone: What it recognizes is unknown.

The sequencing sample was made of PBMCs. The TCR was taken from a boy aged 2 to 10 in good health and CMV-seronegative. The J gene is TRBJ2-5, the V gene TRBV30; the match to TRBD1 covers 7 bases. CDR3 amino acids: CAWDREETQYF. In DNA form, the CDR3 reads TGTGCCTGGGACAGGGAAGAGACCCAGTACTTC. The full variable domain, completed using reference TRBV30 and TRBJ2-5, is SQTIHQWPATLVQPVGSPLSLECTVEGTSNPNLYWYRQAAGRGLQLLFYSVGIGQISSEVPQNLSASRPQDRQFILSSKKLLLSDSGFYLCAWDREETQYFGPGTRLLVL.